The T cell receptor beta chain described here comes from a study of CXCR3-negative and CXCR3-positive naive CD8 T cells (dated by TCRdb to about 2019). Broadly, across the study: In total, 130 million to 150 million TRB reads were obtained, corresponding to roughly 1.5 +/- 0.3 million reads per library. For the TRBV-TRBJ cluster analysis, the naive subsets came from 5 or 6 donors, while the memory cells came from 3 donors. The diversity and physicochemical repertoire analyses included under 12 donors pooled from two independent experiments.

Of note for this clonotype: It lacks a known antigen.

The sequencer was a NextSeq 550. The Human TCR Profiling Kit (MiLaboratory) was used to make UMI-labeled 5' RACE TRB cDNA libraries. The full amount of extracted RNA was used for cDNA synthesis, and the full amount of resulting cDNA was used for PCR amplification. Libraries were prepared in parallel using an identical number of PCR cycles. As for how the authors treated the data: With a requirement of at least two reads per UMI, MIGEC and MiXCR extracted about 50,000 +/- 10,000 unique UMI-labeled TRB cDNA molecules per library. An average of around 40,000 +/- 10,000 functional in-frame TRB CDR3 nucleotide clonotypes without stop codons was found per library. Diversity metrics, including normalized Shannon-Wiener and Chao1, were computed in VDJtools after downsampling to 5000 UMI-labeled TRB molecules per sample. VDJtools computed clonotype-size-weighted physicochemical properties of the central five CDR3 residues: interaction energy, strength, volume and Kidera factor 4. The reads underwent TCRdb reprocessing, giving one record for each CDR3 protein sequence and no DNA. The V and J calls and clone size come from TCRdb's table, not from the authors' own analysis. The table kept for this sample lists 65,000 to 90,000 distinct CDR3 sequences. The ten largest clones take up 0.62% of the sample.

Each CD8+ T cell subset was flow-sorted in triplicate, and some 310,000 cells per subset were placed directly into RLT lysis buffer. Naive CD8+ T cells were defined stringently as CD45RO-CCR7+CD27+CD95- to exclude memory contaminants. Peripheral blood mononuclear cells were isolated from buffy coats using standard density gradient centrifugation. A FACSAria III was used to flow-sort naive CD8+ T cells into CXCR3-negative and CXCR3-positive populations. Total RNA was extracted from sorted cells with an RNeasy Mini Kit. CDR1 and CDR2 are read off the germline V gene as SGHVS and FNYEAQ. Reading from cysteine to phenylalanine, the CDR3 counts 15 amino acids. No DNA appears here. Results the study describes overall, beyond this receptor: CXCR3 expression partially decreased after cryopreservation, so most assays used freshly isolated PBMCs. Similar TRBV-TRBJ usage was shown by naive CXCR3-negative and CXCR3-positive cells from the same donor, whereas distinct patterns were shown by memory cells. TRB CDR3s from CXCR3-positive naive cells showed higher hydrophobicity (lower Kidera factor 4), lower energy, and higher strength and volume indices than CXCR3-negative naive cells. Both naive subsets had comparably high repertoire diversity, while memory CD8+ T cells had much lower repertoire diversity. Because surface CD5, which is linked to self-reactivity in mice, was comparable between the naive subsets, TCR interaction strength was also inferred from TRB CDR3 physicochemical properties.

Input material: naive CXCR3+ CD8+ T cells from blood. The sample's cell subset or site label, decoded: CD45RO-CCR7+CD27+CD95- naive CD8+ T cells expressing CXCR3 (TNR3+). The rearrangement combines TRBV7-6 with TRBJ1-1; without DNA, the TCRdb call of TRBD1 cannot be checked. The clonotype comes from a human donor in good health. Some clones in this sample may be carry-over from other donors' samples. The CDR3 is CASSLFSGGQFEAFF.